Listed below are T cell receptor beta chains from one sample, sequenced in a study of beta chain features in type 1 diabetes. Profiling relied on immunoSEQ multiplex PCR, and the TCRdb table lists in-frame clones only, not all of them. The data show 970,000 or so clones, with about a sixth seen just once and 0.023% held by the top ten. Sequencing used naive CD4+ T cells from blood. These receptors all stem from a woman under 30 in good health. Both conserved end residues are part of each CDR3. The D gene is left open where the match is weak.

j_call | v_call | d_call | cdr3_aa
TRBJ2-5 | TRBV27 | NA | CASSSGLGSETQYF
TRBJ2-5 | TRBV7-2 | NA | CASSSTGWGTRTQYF
TRBJ2-2 | TRBV7-8 | NA | CASRPRNTGELFF
TRBJ2-3 | TRBV7-8 | NA | CASSIQLTDTQYF
TRBJ2-7 | TRBV5-1 | TRBD1 | CASSLGQGFREQYF
TRBJ2-5 | TRBV7-9 | NA | CASRRTGSTAQYF
TRBJ2-5 | TRBV7-2 | NA | CASSLPSPLLWETQYF
TRBJ1-4 | TRBV7-9 | NA | CASSLQGREKLFF
TRBJ2-7 | TRBV7-6 | TRBD2 | CASSPRTSGLVYEQYF
TRBJ2-5 | TRBV29-1 | TRBD2 | CSAPTPGGGSQETQYF
TRBJ2-5 | TRBV5-4 | TRBD2 | CASSPAGGETQYF
TRBJ2-1 | TRBV23-1 | TRBD1 | CASSQNTLLRQGAGEDSLNKEQFF
TRBJ1-2 | TRBV5-4 | NA | CASSQPYRNTNYGYTF
TRBJ2-2 | TRBV27 | NA | CASSPQVNTGELFF
TRBJ2-2 | TRBV4-2 | NA | CASSPGRKNTGELFF
TRBJ2-1 | TRBV7-9 | NA | CASSPSEQFF
TRBJ2-5 | TRBV5-4 | NA | CASSLAGRKETQYF
TRBJ2-3 | TRBV4-2 | NA | CASSPLTRGTDTQYF
TRBJ2-7 | TRBV19 | NA | CASSGLQAGTYEQYF
TRBJ2-1 | TRBV11-2 | NA | CASSLVGFGSGDNEQFF
TRBJ2-2 | TRBV19 | NA | CASSRSYTGELFF
TRBJ1-1 | TRBV7-9 | NA | CASSLLSTNTEAFF
TRBJ2-1 | TRBV5-1 | NA | CASSLASWRPTYNEQFF
TRBJ1-1 | TRBV10-3 | TRBD1 | CAISDRDRWGTEAFF
TRBJ2-1 | TRBV18 | TRBD2 | CASSPLATSAGNEQFF
TRBJ1-1 | TRBV18 | NA | CASSPAGRTEAFF
TRBJ2-1 | TRBV10-3 | TRBD2 | CAIGSRREADNEQFF
TRBJ2-1 | TRBV18 | TRBD2 | CASSPVPGLAGVGNEQFF
TRBJ2-4 | TRBV7-2 | TRBD1 | CASSPGTGDIQYF
TRBJ2-5 | TRBV7-9 | NA | CASSLISAGETQYF
TRBJ2-5 | TRBV7-9 | NA | CASRQTGLNQEAQYF
TRBJ1-2 | TRBV28 | NA | CASSLEAPYGYTF
TRBJ1-1 | TRBV7-9 | TRBD1 | CASSRIPGQGRTEAFF
TRBJ2-6 | TRBV7-3 | NA | CASSLNSGANVLTF
TRBJ2-1 | TRBV7-3 | NA | CASSPDPTYNEQFF
TRBJ1-5 | TRBV7-9 | NA | CASSRADVQPQHF
TRBJ1-2 | TRBV4-1 | TRBD1 | CASSHGDRGGYTF
TRBJ2-7 | TRBV5-8 | NA | CASSLRYEQYF
TRBJ2-7 | TRBV27 | TRBD2 | CASRDYSLSEQYF
TRBJ2-2 | TRBV27 | NA | CASSFRSTDLAGELFF
TRBJ2-3 | TRBV5-1 | TRBD2 | CASSLRLAGDGTDTQYF
TRBJ1-2 | TRBV28 | NA | CASTGTGEYGYTF
TRBJ1-1 | TRBV29-1 | NA | CSVERGSQKNTEAFF
TRBJ2-7 | TRBV4-3 | TRBD1 | CASSQVGTGTYEQYF
TRBJ2-1 | TRBV5-4 | TRBD2 | CASRSGTSEYNEQFF
TRBJ2-7 | TRBV4-3 | TRBD2 | CASSQDFSGSFFYEQYF
TRBJ2-7 | TRBV29-1 | NA | CSVVGGRGAYEQYF
TRBJ2-7 | TRBV6-6 | TRBD2 | CASSYIASGHEQYF
TRBJ2-1 | TRBV18 | TRBD2 | CASSLQREAAYNEQFF
TRBJ1-2 | TRBV28 | NA | CASVANYGYTF
TRBJ1-3 | TRBV15 | NA | CATSRGGLSSGNTIYF
TRBJ2-4 | TRBV28 | NA | CASSFFSLDAKNIQYF
TRBJ2-1 | TRBV6-6 | TRBD2 | CASSYPGLVGGQFF